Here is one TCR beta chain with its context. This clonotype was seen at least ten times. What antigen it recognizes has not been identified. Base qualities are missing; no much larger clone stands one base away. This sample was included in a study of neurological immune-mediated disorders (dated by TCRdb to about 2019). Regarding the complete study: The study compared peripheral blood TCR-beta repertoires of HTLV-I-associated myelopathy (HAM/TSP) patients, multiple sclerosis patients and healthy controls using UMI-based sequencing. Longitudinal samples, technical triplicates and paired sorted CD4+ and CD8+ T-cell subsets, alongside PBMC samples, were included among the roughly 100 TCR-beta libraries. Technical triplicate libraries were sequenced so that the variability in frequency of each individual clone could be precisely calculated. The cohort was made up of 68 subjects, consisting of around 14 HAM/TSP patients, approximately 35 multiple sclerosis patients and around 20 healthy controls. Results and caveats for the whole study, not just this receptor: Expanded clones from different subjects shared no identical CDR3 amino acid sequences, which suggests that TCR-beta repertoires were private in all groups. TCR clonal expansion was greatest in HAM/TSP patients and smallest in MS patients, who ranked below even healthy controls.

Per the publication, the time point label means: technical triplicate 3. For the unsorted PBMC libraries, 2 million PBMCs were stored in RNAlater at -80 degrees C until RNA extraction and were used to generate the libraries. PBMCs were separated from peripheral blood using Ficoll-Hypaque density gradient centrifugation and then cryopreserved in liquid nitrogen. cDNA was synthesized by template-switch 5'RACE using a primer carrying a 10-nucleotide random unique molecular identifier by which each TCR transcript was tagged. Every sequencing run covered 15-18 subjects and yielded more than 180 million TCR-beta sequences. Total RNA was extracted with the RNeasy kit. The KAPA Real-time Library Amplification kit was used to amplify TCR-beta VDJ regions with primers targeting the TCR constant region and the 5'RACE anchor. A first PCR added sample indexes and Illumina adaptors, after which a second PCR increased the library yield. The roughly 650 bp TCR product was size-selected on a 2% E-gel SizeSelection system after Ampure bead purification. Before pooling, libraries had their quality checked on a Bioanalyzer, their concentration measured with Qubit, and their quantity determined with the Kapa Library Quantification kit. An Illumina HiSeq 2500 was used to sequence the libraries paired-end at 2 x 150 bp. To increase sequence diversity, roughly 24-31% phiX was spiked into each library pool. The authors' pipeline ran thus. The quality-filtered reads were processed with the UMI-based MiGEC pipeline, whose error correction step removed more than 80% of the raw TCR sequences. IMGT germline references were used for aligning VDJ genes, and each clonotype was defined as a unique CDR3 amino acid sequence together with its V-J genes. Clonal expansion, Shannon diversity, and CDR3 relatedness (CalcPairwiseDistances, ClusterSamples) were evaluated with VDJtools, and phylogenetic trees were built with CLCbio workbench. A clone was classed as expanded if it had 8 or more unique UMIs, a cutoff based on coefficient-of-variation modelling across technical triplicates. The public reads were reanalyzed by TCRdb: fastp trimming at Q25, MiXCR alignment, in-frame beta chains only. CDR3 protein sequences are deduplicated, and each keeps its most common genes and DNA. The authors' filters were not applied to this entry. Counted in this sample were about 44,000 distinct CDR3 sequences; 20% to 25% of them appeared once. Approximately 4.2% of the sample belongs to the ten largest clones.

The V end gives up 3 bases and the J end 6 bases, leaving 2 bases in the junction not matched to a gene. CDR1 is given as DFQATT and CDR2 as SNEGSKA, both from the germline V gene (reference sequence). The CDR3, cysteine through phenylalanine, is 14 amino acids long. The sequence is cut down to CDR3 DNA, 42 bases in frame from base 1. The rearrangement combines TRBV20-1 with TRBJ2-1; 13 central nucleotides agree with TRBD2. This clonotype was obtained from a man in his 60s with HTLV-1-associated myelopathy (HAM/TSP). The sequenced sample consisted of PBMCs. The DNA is TGCAGTGCTAGGAGACTAGCGGGAGGCAATGAGCAGTTCTTC. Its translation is CSARRLAGGNEQFF.